Below, 19 T cell receptor beta chains from the same sample are listed, as sequenced in a study of T cell clones after liver transplantation. TCRdb's copy holds only in-frame clones and misses some; the assay was immunoSEQ multiplex PCR. The table has over 100,000 clones, 75% to 85% seen once. Source: CD4+ T cells from blood, taken before liver transplant. The source is a human donor who received a liver transplant.

This rearrangement joins TRBV5-1 to TRBJ1-5; the D gene is possibly TRBD1 (6 bases). Trimming took 9 bases from V and 4 from J, leaving 11 bases between them. The CDR3 extends over 12 amino acids. Germline V gene sequence: CDR1 SGHRS, CDR2 YFSETQ. This CDR3 reads CATRQENQPQHF. CDR3 coding DNA: TGCGCCACCCGACAGGAAAATCAGCCCCAGCATTTT.

The genes are TRBV27 and TRBJ1-5, with D unresolved. The germline CDR1 and CDR2 sequences are MNHEY and SMNVEV (reference sequence). The CDR3 totals 12 residues. Deletions cut 8 bases from V and 3 bases from J, with 8 bases between. Written as DNA, the CDR3 is TGTGCCAGCCGGGGTCTCAATCAGCCCCAGCATTTT. As protein: CASRGLNQPQHF.

The J gene is TRBJ2-7, the V gene TRBV30; unclear D gene. CDR1 and CDR2 from the germline V gene are GTSNPN and SVGIG (reference sequence). The CDR3 loop spans 13 amino acids. CDR3 protein: CAQEGFLAYEQYF. The CDR3, as DNA: TGTGCACAAGAAGGGTTTTTGGCCTACGAGCAGTACTTC.

V usage is TRBV27 and J usage is TRBJ2-3; D not certain. V was pared by 2 bases and J by 6 bases, with 12 bases between. CDR3 length equals 14 residues. The germline V gene has CDR1 MNHEY and CDR2 SMNVEV (reference sequence). CDR3 loop: CASSLNTLGDTQYF. For the CDR3, the DNA is TGTGCCAGCAGTTTAAACACCCTAGGTGATACGCAGTATTTT.

J is TRBJ2-5 and V is TRBV6-5; D is ambiguous. V lost 4 bases, J lost 1 base, and 7 bases lay in between. In germline, CDR1 is MNHEY, CDR2 SVGAGI. The CDR3 extends over 13 amino acids. In nucleotides, the CDR3 is TGTGCCAGCAGTTCGATGCCCCAAGAGACCCAGTACTTC. Its translation: CASSSMPQETQYF.

The V call is TRBV5-1, the J call TRBJ2-5; 8 positions agree with TRBD2. V lost 3 bases to trimming and J lost 4 bases; unmatched junction nucleotides: 11. Germline V gene data show CDR1 as SGHRS and CDR2 as YFSETQ. This CDR3 has 16 residues. The DNA of the CDR3 is TGCGCCAGCAGCTCTTACGGGAGGGCGAATAGAGAGACCCAGTACTTC. Amino acid sequence: CASSSYGRANRETQYF.

The chain combines TRBV11-1 with TRBJ1-5; the D is unclear. Trimming took off 3 bases at V and 3 bases at J, with 6 bases between the two ends. CDR1 SGHAT and CDR2 FQDESV come from the germline V gene (reference sequence). CDR3 length equals 13 residues. CDR3 in DNA: TGTGCCAGCAGCTTGGGAAACAATCAGCCCCAGCATTTT. This gives the protein CASSLGNNQPQHF.

A few counts support this clone. This rearrangement joins TRBV18 to TRBJ1-6; D perhaps matches TRBD1 (6 bases). The V and J ends lost 6 bases and 7 bases respectively, with 13 bases between them. From germline, CDR1 is KGHSH and CDR2 LQKENI. The CDR3 runs to 14 residues. This CDR3 is CASSPGQPNSPLHF. The CDR3, as DNA: TGTGCCAGCTCCCCTGGACAGCCCAATTCACCCCTCCACTTT.

Comment on this clone: In the same sample, other DNA sequences code for this CDR3. V usage is TRBV6-5 and J usage is TRBJ2-7; a weak D match, TRBD2 (5 bases). Germline V gives CDR1 MNHEY, CDR2 SVGAGI. CDR3 length: 12 amino acids. V was trimmed by 2 bases and J by 3 bases, leaving 5 bases between them. CDR3 residues: CASSYEGYEQYF. CDR3 nucleotide sequence: TGTGCCAGCAGTTACGAGGGCTACGAGCAGTACTTC.

The CDR3 region has the DNA TGTGCCAGCAGTTCCGACAGCTCCTACGAGCAGTACTTC. Amino acids: CASSSDSSYEQYF. This chain uses TRBV6-5 with TRBJ2-7; tentative D call: TRBD1 (5 bases). V lost 4 bases to trimming and J lost 0 bases, with 7 bases between them. This CDR3 is 13 amino acids long. Germline CDR1 MNHEY, CDR2 SVGAGI.

The V gene is TRBV2, the J gene TRBJ1-2; D gene unclear. Trimming left V 6 bases short and J 3 bases short, with 14 bases between. CDR3 length: 14 amino acids. Germline values: CDR1 SNHLY, CDR2 FYNNEI. CDR3 protein: CASRDRGGHYGYTF. In nucleotides, the CDR3 is TGTGCCAGCAGGGACCGGGGAGGCCACTATGGCTACACCTTC.

This chain connects TRBV6-5 to TRBJ2-2, with unresolved D. Between the trimmed V and J ends, which lost 6 bases and 5 bases, there was a span of 13 bases. The CDR3 length is 14 residues. The germline V gene has CDR1 MNHEY and CDR2 SVGAGI. The CDR3 nucleotides read TGTGCCAGCAGAGACAACCTTAAAACCGGGGAGCTGTTTTTT. Its translation is CASRDNLKTGELFF.

V and J are TRBV7-2 and TRBJ2-3; 10 bases are shared with TRBD2. This CDR3 has 15 residues. From germline, CDR1 is SGHTA and CDR2 FQGNSA. Germline trimming cut 5 bases from V and 4 bases from J; bases unmatched to any gene: 6. CDR3 amino acids: CASSTGLAVSDTQYF. The DNA for the CDR3 is TGTGCCAGCAGCACTGGACTAGCGGTTTCAGATACGCAGTATTTT.

The CDR3 bases are TGTGCCAGTAACGAGGGGCGGGAGCTGTTTTTT. Its protein product is CASNEGRELFF. V and J are TRBV19 and TRBJ2-2, with D possibly being TRBD1 or TRBD2 (5 bases each). The V gene's germline CDR1 is LNHDA and CDR2 SQIVND (reference sequence). This CDR3 is built from 11 residues. The V gene lost 7 bases and the J gene lost 9 bases, with 9 bases spanning the gap. Based on the CDR3 plus reference TRBV19 and TRBJ2-2, the full variable domain is DGGITQSPKYLFRKEGQNVTLSCEQNLNHDAMYWYRQDPGQGLRLIYYSQIVNDFQKGDIAEGYSVSREKKESFPLTVTSAQKNPTAFYLCASNEGRELFFGEGSRLTVL.

The CDR3: CASSFRQGGTYEQYF. Here the CDR3 DNA reads TGCGCCAGCAGCTTCCGACAGGGGGGGACCTACGAGCAGTACTTC. The rearrangement links TRBV5-1 to TRBJ2-7, with 9 bases matching TRBD1. This CDR3 comprises 15 residues. The germline gives CDR1 SGHRS, CDR2 YFSETQ. Unmatched junction bases numbered 5, after V lost 2 bases and J lost 2 bases.

The V call is TRBV19, the J call TRBJ2-1, with unresolved D. The CDR3 sequence is 18 residues long. V was shortened by 3 bases and J by 7 bases, with 25 bases between the two germline ends. The V gene's germline CDR1 is LNHDA and CDR2 SQIVND (reference sequence). This CDR3 is CASSIGLMKTGLQNEQFF. The CDR3 DNA is TGTGCCAGTAGTATTGGCCTTATGAAAACGGGTTTACAGAATGAGCAGTTCTTC.

The rearrangement links TRBV5-1 to TRBJ2-7; D is unclear. The germline gives CDR1 SGHRS, CDR2 YFSETQ. The CDR3 is 13 amino acids. V shed 5 bases and J shed 3 bases, with 12 bases lying between them. For the CDR3, the DNA is TGCGCCAGCAGTGGGGATTCCTACTACGAGCAGTACTTC. This translates into CASSGDSYYEQYF.

V gene TRBV18 combines with J gene TRBJ1-5; possible D gene TRBD1, 5 bases. V was pared by 6 bases and J by 7 bases, with 19 bases between. The germline CDR1 and CDR2 sequences are KGHSH and LQKENI. The CDR3 totals 15 residues. This CDR3 is CASSSKVGAGQPQHF. The CDR3 nucleotides read TGTGCCAGCTCCTCCAAGGTAGGGGCGGGCCAGCCCCAGCATTTT.

This chain links TRBV9 with TRBJ2-7, with 7 bases fitting TRBD2. The J segment lost 0 bases and the V segment lost 5 bases, leaving 2 bases of the junction unmatched. Germline assignment: CDR1 SGDLS and CDR2 YYNGEE. This CDR3 is 13 amino acids long. CDR3 loop: CASSASGSYEQYF. The CDR3 DNA reads TGTGCCAGCAGTGCTAGCGGCTCCTACGAGCAGTACTTC.